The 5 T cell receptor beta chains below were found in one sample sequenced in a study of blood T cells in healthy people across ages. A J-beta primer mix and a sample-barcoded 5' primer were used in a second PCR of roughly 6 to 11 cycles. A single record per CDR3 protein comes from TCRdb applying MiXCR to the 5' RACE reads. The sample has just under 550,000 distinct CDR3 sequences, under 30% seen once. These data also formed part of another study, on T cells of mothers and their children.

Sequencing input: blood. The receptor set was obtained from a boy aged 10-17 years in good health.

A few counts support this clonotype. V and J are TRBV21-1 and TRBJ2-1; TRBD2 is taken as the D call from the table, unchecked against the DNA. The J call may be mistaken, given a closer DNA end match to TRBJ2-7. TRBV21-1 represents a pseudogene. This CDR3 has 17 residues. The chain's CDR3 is CASSAISSGDDTYEQYF. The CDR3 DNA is TGTGCCAGCAGCGCGATCTCTAGCGGGGACGATACCTACGAGCAGTACTTC.

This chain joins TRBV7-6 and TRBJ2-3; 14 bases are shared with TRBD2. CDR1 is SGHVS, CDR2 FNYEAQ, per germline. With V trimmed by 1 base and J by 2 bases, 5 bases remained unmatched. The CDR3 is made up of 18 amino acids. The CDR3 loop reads CASSLVGLAGDFTDTQYF. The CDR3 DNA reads TGTGCCAGCAGCTTAGTGGGACTAGCGGGAGATTTCACAGATACGCAGTATTTT.

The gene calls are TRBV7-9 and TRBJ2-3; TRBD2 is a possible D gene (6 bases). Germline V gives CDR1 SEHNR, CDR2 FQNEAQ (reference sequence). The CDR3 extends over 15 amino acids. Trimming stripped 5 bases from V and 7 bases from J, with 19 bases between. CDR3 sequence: CASSRTGLAMHTQYF. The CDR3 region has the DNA TGTGCCAGCAGCCGAACCGGCCTAGCGATGCATACGCAGTATTTT.

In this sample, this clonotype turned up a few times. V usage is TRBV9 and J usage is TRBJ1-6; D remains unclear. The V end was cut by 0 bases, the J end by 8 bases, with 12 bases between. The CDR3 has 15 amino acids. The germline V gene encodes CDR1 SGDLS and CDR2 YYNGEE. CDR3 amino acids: CASSVESGRDSPLHF. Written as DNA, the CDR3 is TGTGCCAGCAGCGTAGAATCCGGGAGGGATTCACCCCTCCACTTT.

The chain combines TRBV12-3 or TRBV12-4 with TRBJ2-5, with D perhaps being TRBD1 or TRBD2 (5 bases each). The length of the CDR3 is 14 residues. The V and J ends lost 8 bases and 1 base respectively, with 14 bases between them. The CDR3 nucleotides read TGTGCCAGCGCGAGGGGCGATCTCCAAGAGACCCAGTACTTC. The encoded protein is CASARGDLQETQYF.